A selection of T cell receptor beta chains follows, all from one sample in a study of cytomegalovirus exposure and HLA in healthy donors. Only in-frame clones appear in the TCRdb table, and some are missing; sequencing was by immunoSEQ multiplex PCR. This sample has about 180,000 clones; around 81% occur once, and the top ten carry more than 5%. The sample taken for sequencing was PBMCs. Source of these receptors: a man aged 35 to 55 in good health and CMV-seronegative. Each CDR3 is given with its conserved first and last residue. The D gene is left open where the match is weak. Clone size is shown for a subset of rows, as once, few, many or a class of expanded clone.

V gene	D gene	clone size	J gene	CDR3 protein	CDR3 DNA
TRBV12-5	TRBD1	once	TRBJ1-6	CASGTGQGVNSPLHF	TGTGCTAGTGGTACCGGACAGGGGGTTAATTCACCCCTCCACTTT
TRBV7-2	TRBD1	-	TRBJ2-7	CASSLGTGTYEQYF	TGTGCCAGCAGCTTAGGGACAGGGACCTACGAGCAGTACTTC
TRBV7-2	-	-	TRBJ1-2	CASSLPRSYGYTF	TGTGCCAGCAGCTTACCCAGGTCGTATGGCTACACCTTC
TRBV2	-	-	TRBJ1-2	CASNEDIVVYGYTF	TGTGCCAGCAATGAGGACATAGTGGTCTATGGCTACACCTTC
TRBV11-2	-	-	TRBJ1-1	CASSLDQTRAFF	TGTGCCAGCAGCTTAGATCAAACTCGCGCTTTCTTT
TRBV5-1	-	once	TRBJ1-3	CASSLAVAPGRGNTIYF	TGCGCCAGCAGCTTGGCTGTGGCCCCAGGGAGGGGAAACACCATATATTTT
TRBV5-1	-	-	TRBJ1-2	CASRQDSYGYTF	TGCGCCAGCAGACAGGACAGCTATGGCTACACCTTC
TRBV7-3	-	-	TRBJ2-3	CASSFHRQGGTDTQYF	TGTGCCAGCAGCTTCCATCGGCAGGGGGGAACAGATACGCAGTATTTT
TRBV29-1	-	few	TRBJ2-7	CSALTTGEWKYEQYF	TGCAGCGCGCTTACCACGGGGGAGTGGAAATACGAGCAGTACTTC
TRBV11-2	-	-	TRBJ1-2	CASSLDQARGYGYTF	TGTGCCAGCAGCTTAGATCAAGCCAGGGGTTATGGCTACACCTTC
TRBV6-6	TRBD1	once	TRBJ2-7	CASRPGQWYEQYF	TGTGCCAGCAGACCGGGACAGTGGTACGAGCAGTACTTC
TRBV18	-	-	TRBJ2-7	CASSPGEGGPYEQYF	TGTGCCAGCTCACCAGGGGAGGGGGGACCCTACGAGCAGTACTTC
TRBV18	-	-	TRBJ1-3	CASGTGSGNTIYF	TGTGCCAGCGGTACAGGCTCTGGAAACACCATATATTTT
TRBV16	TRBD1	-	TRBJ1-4	CASSQLGKGATRLFF	TGTGCCAGCAGCCAATTAGGGAAGGGGGCGACTCGACTGTTTTTT
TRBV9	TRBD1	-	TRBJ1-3	CASSTGGSGGNTIYF	TGTGCCAGCAGCACAGGGGGAAGCGGCGGAAACACCATATATTTT
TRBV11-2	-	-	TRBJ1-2	CASSLDLENYGYTF	TGTGCCAGCAGCTTAGATTTGGAGAACTATGGCTACACCTTC
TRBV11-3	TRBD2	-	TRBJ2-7	CASSLDQLAGIQYEQYF	TGTGCCAGCAGCTTAGATCAACTAGCGGGGATACAGTACGAGCAGTACTTC
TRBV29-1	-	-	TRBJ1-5	CSTAQGLNQPQHF	TGCAGCACCGCCCAGGGACTTAATCAGCCCCAGCATTTT
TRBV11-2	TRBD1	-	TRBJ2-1	CASSWDRNNEQFF	TGTGCCAGCAGCTGGGACAGAAACAATGAGCAGTTCTTC
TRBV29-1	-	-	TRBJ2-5	CSVTSTGWETQYF	TGCAGCGTCACCTCTACAGGGTGGGAGACCCAGTACTTC
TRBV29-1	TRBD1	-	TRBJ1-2	CSVLPGQGLHYGYTF	TGCAGCGTGCTACCGGGACAGGGGCTTCACTATGGCTACACCTTC
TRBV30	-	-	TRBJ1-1	CALENRGGRGEAFF	TGTGCCTTGGAAAATAGGGGGGGAAGGGGAGAAGCTTTCTTT
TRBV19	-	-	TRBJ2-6	CASSISGTSGANVLTF	TGTGCCAGTAGTATCAGCGGAACCTCTGGGGCCAACGTCCTGACTTTC
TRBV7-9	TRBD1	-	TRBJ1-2	CASSFTGTGRGGYTF	TGTGCCAGCAGCTTTACCGGGACAGGGCGCGGTGGCTACACCTTC
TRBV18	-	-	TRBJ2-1	CASSFLSSITGEQFF	TGTGCCAGCTCATTTCTCTCGTCGATAACGGGTGAGCAGTTCTTC
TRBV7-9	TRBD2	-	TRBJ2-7	CASSSPSGKISYEQYF	TGTGCCAGCAGCTCCCCTAGCGGAAAGATCTCCTACGAGCAGTACTTC
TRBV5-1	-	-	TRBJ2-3	CASSSLGGLGDTQYF	TGCGCCAGCAGCTCCCTCGGGGGGCTGGGAGATACGCAGTATTTT
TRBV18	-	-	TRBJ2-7	CASSPPKGQAPYEQYF	TGTGCCAGCTCACCCCCAAAGGGGCAGGCTCCCTACGAGCAGTACTTC
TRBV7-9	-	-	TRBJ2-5	CASSRPDQETQYF	TGTGCCAGCAGCCGTCCGGACCAAGAGACCCAGTACTTC
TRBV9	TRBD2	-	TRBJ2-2	CASSVVGGPGELFF	TGTGCCAGCAGCGTAGTGGGAGGGCCCGGGGAGCTGTTTTTT
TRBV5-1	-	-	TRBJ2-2	CASHRTTGELFF	TGCGCCAGCCATAGAACTACCGGGGAGCTGTTTTTT
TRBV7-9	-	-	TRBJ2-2	CASSLATGDTGELFF	TGTGCCAGCAGCTTAGCGACGGGAGACACCGGGGAGCTGTTTTTT
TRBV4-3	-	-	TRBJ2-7	CASSQARQGGLVYEQYF	TGCGCCAGCAGCCAAGCGCGCCAGGGGGGTTTGGTCTACGAGCAGTACTTC
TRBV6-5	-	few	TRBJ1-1	CASSYKGATEAFF	TGTGCCAGCAGTTACAAAGGGGCCACTGAAGCTTTCTTT
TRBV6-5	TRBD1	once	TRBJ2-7	CASSTPDRFDEQYF	TGTGCCAGCAGCACCCCGGACAGGTTCGACGAGCAGTACTTC
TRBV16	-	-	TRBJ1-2	CASSQSGAGDGYTF	TGTGCCAGCAGCCAATCGGGCGCGGGGGATGGCTACACCTTC
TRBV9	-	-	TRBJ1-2	CASSVATLSYGYTF	TGTGCCAGCAGCGTAGCTACGTTAAGTTATGGCTACACCTTC
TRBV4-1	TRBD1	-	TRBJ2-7	CASSLGQGSYEQYF	TGCGCCAGCAGCCTTGGACAGGGGTCCTACGAGCAGTACTTC
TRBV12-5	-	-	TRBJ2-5	CASGSPEGPRTQYF	TGTGCTAGTGGGTCGCCGGAGGGCCCCCGGACCCAGTACTTC
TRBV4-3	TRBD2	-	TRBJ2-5	CASSQWRGYQETQYF	TGCGCCAGCAGCCAGTGGCGGGGGTACCAAGAGACCCAGTACTTC
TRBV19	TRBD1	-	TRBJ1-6	CASSISQGIGSPLHF	TGTGCCAGTAGTATCTCACAGGGGATCGGTTCACCCCTCCACTTT